Listed below are T cell receptor beta chains from one sample, sequenced in a study of blood T cell repertoires in COVID-19. The protocol was immunoSEQ multiplex PCR, while the TCRdb copy is restricted to in-frame clones and leaves out a portion. The sample records around 150,000 clones, approximately 85% being singletons. Sequencing was performed on peripheral blood. The receptors were sampled from a woman aged 55-69 years with COVID-19, enrolled during active disease. The CDR3 runs from the conserved cysteine through the conserved F or W. The D gene is left open where the match is weak. Rows give clone size only sometimes, using once, few, many, or a class for an expanded clone.

size,D,V,J,DNA,CDR3
.,.,TRBV5-1,TRBJ1-5,TGCGCCAGCAGCTTGGGGACACAAAGCGGCAATCAGCCCCAGCATTTT,CASSLGTQSGNQPQHF
.,.,TRBV11-2,TRBJ2-7,TGTGCCAGCAGTTTAGGCGGGTTTACCTACGAGCAGTACTTC,CASSLGGFTYEQYF
.,.,TRBV27,TRBJ2-7,TGTGCCAGCAGTTACAGGGAGCCGGGAGGAGGCTACGAGCAGTACTTC,CASSYREPGGGYEQYF
.,TRBD1,TRBV6-5,TRBJ1-5,TGTGCCAGCAGGCGGACAGGGCCTAATCAGCCCCAGCATTTT,CASRRTGPNQPQHF
.,.,TRBV7-9,TRBJ1-5,TGTGCCAGCAGCTTCGAGTCACAGCCCCAGCATTTT,CASSFESQPQHF
.,TRBD1,TRBV7-9,TRBJ1-6,TGTGCCAGCAGCTTAGCGGCCGGGACAGGGTTTTCACCCCTCCACTTT,CASSLAAGTGFSPLHF
.,.,TRBV6-1,TRBJ1-5,TGTGCCAGCAGTGAATATGAAGGTTGGGAGGGCAATCAGCCCCAGCATTTT,CASSEYEGWEGNQPQHF
.,TRBD2,TRBV7-3,TRBJ2-1,TGTGCCAGCAGCCCCCGGAAAGGGACTAGCGGCAATGAGCAGTTCTTC,CASSPRKGTSGNEQFF
.,TRBD1,TRBV6-9,TRBJ1-6,TGTGCCAGCAGTCACGGACAGGGCTCCTATAATTCACCCCTCCACTTT,CASSHGQGSYNSPLHF
.,.,TRBV5-6,TRBJ1-2,TGTGCCAGCAGCTTGAGATCGGTTTCCACTAACTTC,CASSLRSVSTNF
.,.,TRBV19,TRBJ1-1,TGTGCCAGTAGCCCGGGACAAGGTCGGACTGAAGCTTTCTTT,CASSPGQGRTEAFF
.,TRBD2,TRBV10-3,TRBJ2-1,TGTGCCATCAGGACGGGACTAGCGGGAAATGAGCAGTTCTTC,CAIRTGLAGNEQFF
.,TRBD2,TRBV9,TRBJ2-1,TGTGCCAGCAAGGGGACTAGCGGGTACAATGAGCAGTTCTTC,CASKGTSGYNEQFF
.,.,TRBV7-9,TRBJ1-4,TGTGCCAGCAGCTTCCGTGAAAAACTGTTTTTT,CASSFREKLFF
.,TRBD2,TRBV11-2,TRBJ2-7,TGTGCCAGCAGCCTACGGACTAGCGGGAGCTACGAGCAGTACTTC,CASSLRTSGSYEQYF
few,.,TRBV30,TRBJ1-5,TGTGCCTGGAGTGTTAACCAGAATCAGCCCCAGCATTTT,CAWSVNQNQPQHF
.,TRBD1,TRBV27,TRBJ1-5,TGTGCCAGCAAAAGACGGGGACAGCTCTATCAGCCCCAGCATTTT,CASKRRGQLYQPQHF
.,.,TRBV6-5,TRBJ1-2,TGTGCCAGCAGTTACTCATCTTACAGGGATGGCTACACCTTC,CASSYSSYRDGYTF
.,.,TRBV5-4,TRBJ1-2,TGTGCCAGCAGCCCCCCCAGGGTGGAGGGCTACACCTTC,CASSPPRVEGYTF
.,.,TRBV19,TRBJ1-2,TGTGCCAGTAGTATATTCGAGGGCTACACCTTC,CASSIFEGYTF
.,.,TRBV7-6,TRBJ1-1,TGTGCCAGCAGCTTAGACGGTCGTACTGAAGCTTTCTTT,CASSLDGRTEAFF
.,TRBD1,TRBV18,TRBJ2-7,TGTGCCAGCTCACCGGGACAGGGCCACGAGCAGTACTTC,CASSPGQGHEQYF
.,TRBD1,TRBV6-2/TRBV6-3,TRBJ1-5,TGTGCCAGCAGTCGGGGGACAGGGGGAAGCAATCAGCCCCAGCATTTT,CASSRGTGGSNQPQHF
.,.,TRBV9,TRBJ1-1,TGTGCCAGCTCTCCCCGCGAACAATTGCGGACTGAAGCTTTCTTT,CASSPREQLRTEAFF
.,.,TRBV19,TRBJ1-1,TGTGCCAGTAGAGGGCAGGCCGGGGTGAACACTGAAGCTTTCTTT,CASRGQAGVNTEAFF
.,TRBD2,TRBV20-1,TRBJ2-1,TGCAGTGCTAGTCGACTAGCGGGGGGGGCAAATGAGCAGTTCTTC,CSASRLAGGANEQFF
.,TRBD2,TRBV5-1,TRBJ2-4,TGCGCCAGCAGCCCCCAAGGACTAGCAGCCAAAAACATTCAGTACTTC,CASSPQGLAAKNIQYF
once,.,TRBV7-9,TRBJ1-6,TGTGCTAGCAGCTTAGCTGGGTTTTTCGGGGATTCACCCCTCCACTTT,CASSLAGFFGDSPLHF
once,.,TRBV7-2,TRBJ2-3,TGTGCCAGCAGCTTGGGGGCGTGGTTCGGCACAGATACGCAGTATTTT,CASSLGAWFGTDTQYF
.,TRBD2,TRBV6-5,TRBJ2-3,TGTGCCCAGGGACTAGCGGGGGGACTCACAGATACGCAGTATTTT,CAQGLAGGLTDTQYF
.,TRBD1,TRBV5-4,TRBJ2-5,TGTGCCAGCAGCTTCACAGGGGGTATCGAGACCCAGTACTTC,CASSFTGGIETQYF
.,.,TRBV5-4,TRBJ2-3,TGTGCCAGCAGCTTGGGTGCAGAAGTTACGCAGTATTTT,CASSLGAEVTQYF
once,TRBD1,TRBV11-2,TRBJ1-6,TGTGCCAGCAGCTTATCGAGCCGGTTGACAGGGGGTTCACCCCTCCACTTT,CASSLSSRLTGGSPLHF
.,TRBD1,TRBV9,TRBJ1-3,TGTGCCAGCAGCGTAGGTTCGAACAGGGGAAGCTCTGGAAACACCATATATTTT,CASSVGSNRGSSGNTIYF
.,TRBD1,TRBV7-6,TRBJ2-1,TGTGCCAGCAGCCCCCAGACAGGGCCCTACAATGAGCAGTTCTTC,CASSPQTGPYNEQFF
.,TRBD1,TRBV19,TRBJ1-6,TGTGCCAGTAGCCCGGACAGGGGTGTTTCACCCCTCCACTTT,CASSPDRGVSPLHF
.,.,TRBV6-5,TRBJ2-7,TGTGCCAGCAGTTATGACGGGTTGATGAACGAGCAGTACTTC,CASSYDGLMNEQYF
.,TRBD2,TRBV4-2,TRBJ2-3,TGTGCCAGCAGCCAAGGCGGCGGGGGGGCTGGAGATACGCAGTATTTT,CASSQGGGGAGDTQYF
.,TRBD1,TRBV29-1,TRBJ1-2,TGCAGCGTTGAAGGCCGACAGGGGGCGAGGGGCTACACCTTC,CSVEGRQGARGYTF
once,.,TRBV12-3/TRBV12-4,TRBJ1-2,TGTGCCAGCACCTTATCAGGGGTCGGGGGCTACACCTTC,CASTLSGVGGYTF
once,TRBD1,TRBV2,TRBJ1-4,TGTGCCAGCAGTGTAGACAGGGGGCTTCGTGAAAAACTGTTTTTT,CASSVDRGLREKLFF
.,TRBD2,TRBV5-1,TRBJ2-1,TGCGCCAGCAGCTTGGATCTAGCGGGGGGCTATGAGCAGTTCTTC,CASSLDLAGGYEQFF
.,TRBD1,TRBV25-1,TRBJ1-1,TGTGCCAGCAGTGTCGCAGGGGGCACTGAAGCTTTCTTT,CASSVAGGTEAFF
.,TRBD1,TRBV9,TRBJ2-7,TGTGCCAGCAGTCGGACAGGAGGCTCCTACGAGCAGTACTTC,CASSRTGGSYEQYF
.,TRBD1,TRBV14,TRBJ2-1,TGTGCCAGCAGCCAACAATTGTCGGCGGCCAGGGGGCCGTACAATGAGCAGTTCTTC,CASSQQLSAARGPYNEQFF
.,TRBD2,TRBV7-3,TRBJ2-2,TGTGCCAGCAGCTTAACTCCCGGGACTAGCGTCGCCGGGGAGCTGTTTTTT,CASSLTPGTSVAGELFF
.,TRBD1,TRBV12-3/TRBV12-4,TRBJ2-7,TGTGCCAGCAGTTCCAGGGGGCCGTACGAGCAGTACTTC,CASSSRGPYEQYF
.,.,TRBV27,TRBJ1-5,TGTGCCAGCAAGACAGGCAATCAGCCCCAGCATTTT,CASKTGNQPQHF
.,.,TRBV3-1/TRBV3-2,TRBJ1-2,TGTGCCAGCAGCCCAAACGGGGGGGCCTATGGCTACACCTTC,CASSPNGGAYGYTF
.,.,TRBV7-2,TRBJ2-3,TGTGCCAGCAGCTTGGGCGGGGCGCACCTCACAGATACGCAGTATTTT,CASSLGGAHLTDTQYF
once,.,TRBV15,TRBJ2-2,TGTGCCACCAGCAGAGTTCCGGGCACCGGGGAGCTGTTTTTT,CATSRVPGTGELFF
.,.,TRBV7-6,TRBJ1-1,TGTGCCAGCAGCACATCACCGCGGGGGATCAACGAAGCTTTCTTT,CASSTSPRGINEAFF